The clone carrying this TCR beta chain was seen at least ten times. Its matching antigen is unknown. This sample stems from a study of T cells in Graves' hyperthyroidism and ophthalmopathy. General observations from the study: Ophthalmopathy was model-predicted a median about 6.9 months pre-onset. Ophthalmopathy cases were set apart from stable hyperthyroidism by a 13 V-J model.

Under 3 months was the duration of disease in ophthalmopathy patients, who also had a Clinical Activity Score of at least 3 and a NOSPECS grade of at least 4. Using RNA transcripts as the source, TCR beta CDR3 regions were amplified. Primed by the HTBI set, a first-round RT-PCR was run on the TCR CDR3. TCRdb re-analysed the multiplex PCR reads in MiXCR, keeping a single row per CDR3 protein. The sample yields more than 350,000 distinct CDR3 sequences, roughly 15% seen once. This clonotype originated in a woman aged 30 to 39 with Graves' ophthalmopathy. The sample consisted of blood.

The CDR3 sequence is CASRRDARRDTEAFF. The DNA for the CDR3 is TGTGCCAGCAGACGGGACGCCAGGAGGGACACTGAAGCTTTCTTT. The rearrangement uses TRBV5-6 and TRBJ1-1; possibly TRBD1 for D (5 bases). The CDR3 has 15 residues. Germline V gene sequence: CDR1 SGHDT, CDR2 YYEEEE. V lost 5 bases and J lost 3, with 17 bases in between.